This is a list of T cell receptor beta chains from one sample in a study of CD8+CD57+ T cells in acquired aplastic anemia. TCRdb processed the reads anew with MiXCR; each CDR3 protein has one entry. The sample records 200,000 or so distinct CDR3 sequences, 55% to 70% being singletons. Sequencing was carried out using sorted CD4+, CD8+, or CD8+CD57+ T cells (not recorded which) from PBMCs. The receptors shown here come from a human donor with severe aplastic anemia or a healthy control (not recorded which). The conserved cysteine and the conserved F or W are not part of the CDR3 here. The order of the fields is V gene, J gene, CDR3 protein.

>TRBV2|.
ASRESGSETQY
>TRBV7-2|TRBJ1-3
ASSLVARFSGNTIY
>TRBV19|TRBJ1-6
ASSGGTGWRNSPLH
>TRBV24-1|TRBJ2-1
ATASGGLRNEQF
>TRBV9|TRBJ2-2
ASDENTGELF
>TRBV9|TRBJ2-5
ASSVGRGQETQY
>TRBV7-8|TRBJ2-2
ASSPRTSGGNTGELF
>TRBV2|TRBJ2-7
ASSDMAPGEQY
>TRBV7-9|TRBJ1-1
ASSLATGGTEAF
>TRBV7-8|TRBJ2-6
ASSPGLPNVLT
>TRBV20-1|TRBJ2-3
SARVRGARTDTQY
>TRBV6-1|TRBJ1-5
ASSERGASNQPQH
>TRBV9|TRBJ1-4
ASCGVDEKLF
>TRBV5-5|TRBJ2-5
ASSSTPSGQETQY
>TRBV7-4|TRBJ1-1
ASSRQGWGEEAF
>TRBV19|TRBJ2-7
ASSTVGIGEQY
>TRBV4-1|TRBJ2-3
ASSQDEAGRTDTQY
>TRBV7-2|TRBJ2-1
ASSQPKYTSGSGGNEQF
>TRBV7-3|TRBJ1-6
ASSLSVWGSNSPLH
>TRBV7-8|TRBJ2-1
ASSLKRDRLYNEQF
>TRBV5-4|TRBJ2-7
ASSPPLAVNYEQY
>TRBV20-1|TRBJ1-4
SARPARAEKLF
>TRBV24-1|TRBJ2-3
ATSARARAGVPDTQY
>TRBV6-5|TRBJ1-1
ASSYSSAGNTEAF
>TRBV28|TRBJ2-5
ASSGISYELY
>TRBV10-3|TRBJ1-2
AISEGDRSHGYT
>TRBV4-1|TRBJ1-2
ASSQGLSQTAAYGYT
>TRBV7-8|TRBJ2-1
ASSYGLAGGYNEQF
>TRBV9|TRBJ1-1
ASSVAEKMNTEAF
>TRBV15|TRBJ1-5
ATSRDLGQGWAQH
>TRBV7-9|TRBJ1-1
ASSVRGHFTEAF
>TRBV9|TRBJ1-2
ASSAGAQDGYT